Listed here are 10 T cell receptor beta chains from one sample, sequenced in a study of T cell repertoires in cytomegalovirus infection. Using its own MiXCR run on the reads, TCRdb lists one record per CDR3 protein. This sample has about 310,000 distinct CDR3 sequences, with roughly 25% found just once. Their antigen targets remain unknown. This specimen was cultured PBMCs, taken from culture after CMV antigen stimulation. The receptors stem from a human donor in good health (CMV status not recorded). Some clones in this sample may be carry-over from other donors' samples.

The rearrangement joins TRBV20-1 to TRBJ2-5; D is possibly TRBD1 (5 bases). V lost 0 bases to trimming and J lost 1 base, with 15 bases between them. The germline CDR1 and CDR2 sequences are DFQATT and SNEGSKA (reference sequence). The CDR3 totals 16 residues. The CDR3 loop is CSARDRAGKFQETQYF. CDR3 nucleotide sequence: TGCAGTGCTAGAGATCGGGCAGGGAAGTTCCAAGAGACCCAGTACTTC.

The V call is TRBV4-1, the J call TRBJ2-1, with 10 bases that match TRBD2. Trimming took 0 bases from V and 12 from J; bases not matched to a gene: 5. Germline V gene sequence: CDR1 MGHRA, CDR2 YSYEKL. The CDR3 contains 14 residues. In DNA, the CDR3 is TGCGCCAGCAGCCAAGATGCTAGCGGGAGTTCGCAGTTCTTC. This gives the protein CASSQDASGSSQFF.

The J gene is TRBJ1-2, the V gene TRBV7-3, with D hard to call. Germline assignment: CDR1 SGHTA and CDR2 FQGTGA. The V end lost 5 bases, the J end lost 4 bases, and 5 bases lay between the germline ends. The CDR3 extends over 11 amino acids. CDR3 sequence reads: CASSNGYGYTF. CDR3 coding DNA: TGTGCCAGCAGCAACGGCTATGGCTACACCTTC. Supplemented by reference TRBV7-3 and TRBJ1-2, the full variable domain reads GAGVSQTPSNKVTEKGKYVELRCDPISGHTALYWYRQSLGQGPEFLIYFQGTGAADDSGLPNDRFFAVRPEGSVSTLKIQRTERGDSAVYLCASSNGYGYTFGSGTRLTVV.

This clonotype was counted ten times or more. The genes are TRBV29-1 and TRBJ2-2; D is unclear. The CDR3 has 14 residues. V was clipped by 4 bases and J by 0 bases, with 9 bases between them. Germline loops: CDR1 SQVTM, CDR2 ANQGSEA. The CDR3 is CSVGEGSNTGELFF. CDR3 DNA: TGCAGCGTTGGTGAAGGGTCGAACACCGGGGAGCTGTTTTTT.

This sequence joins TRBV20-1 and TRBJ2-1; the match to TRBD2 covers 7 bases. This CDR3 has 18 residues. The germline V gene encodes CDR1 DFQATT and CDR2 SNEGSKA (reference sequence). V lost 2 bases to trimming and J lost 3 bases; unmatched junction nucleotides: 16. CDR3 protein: CSARPLGVLASGYNEQFF. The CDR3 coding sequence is TGCAGTGCTAGACCCCTTGGAGTTTTGGCTAGCGGCTACAATGAGCAGTTCTTC.

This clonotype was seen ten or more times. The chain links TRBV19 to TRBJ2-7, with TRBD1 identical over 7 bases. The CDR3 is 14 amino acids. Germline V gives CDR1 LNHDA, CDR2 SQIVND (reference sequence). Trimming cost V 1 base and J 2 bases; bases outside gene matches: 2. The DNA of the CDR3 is TGTGCCAGTAGTATAGGTCAGGGGGCCTACGAGCAGTACTTC. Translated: CASSIGQGAYEQYF.

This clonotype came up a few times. CDR3 DNA sequence: TGTGCCAGCAGTTACCAAGCGGGAGGGCCCCGGGGCTCCTACAATGAGCAGTTCTTC. Translation gives CASSYQAGGPRGSYNEQFF. The chain carries TRBV6-2 or TRBV6-3 and TRBJ2-1; 10 bases match TRBD2. The ends lost 2 bases at V and 0 bases at J; junction bases unmatched: 10. The germline gives CDR1 MNHEY, CDR2 SVGEGT. This CDR3 comprises 19 residues.

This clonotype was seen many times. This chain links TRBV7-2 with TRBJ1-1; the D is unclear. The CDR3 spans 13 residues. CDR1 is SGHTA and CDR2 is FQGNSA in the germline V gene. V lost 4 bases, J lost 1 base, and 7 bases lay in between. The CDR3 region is CASSSDGNTEAFF. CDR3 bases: TGTGCCAGCAGCTCAGACGGGAACACTGAAGCTTTCTTT.

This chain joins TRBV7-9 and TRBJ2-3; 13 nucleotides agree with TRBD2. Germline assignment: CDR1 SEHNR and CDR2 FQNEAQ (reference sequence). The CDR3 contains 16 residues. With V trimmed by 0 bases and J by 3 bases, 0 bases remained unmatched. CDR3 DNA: TGTGCCAGCAGCTTAGCGACTAGCGGGAGGACAGATACGCAGTATTTT. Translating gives CASSLATSGRTDTQYF. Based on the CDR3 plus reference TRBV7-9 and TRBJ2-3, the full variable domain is DTGVSQNPRHKITKRGQNVTFRCDPISEHNRLYWYRQTLGQGPEFLTYFQNEAQLEKSRLLSDRFSAERPKGSFSTLEIQRTEQGDSAMYLCASSLATSGRTDTQYFGPGTRLTVL.

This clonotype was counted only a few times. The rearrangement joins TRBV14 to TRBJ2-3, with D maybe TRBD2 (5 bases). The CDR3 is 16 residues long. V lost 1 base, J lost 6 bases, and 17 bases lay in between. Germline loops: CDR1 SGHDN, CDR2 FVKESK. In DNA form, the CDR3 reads TGTGCCAGCAGCCAAGGAAGTCGGCAGGAGGTTGATACGCAGTATTTT. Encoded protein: CASSQGSRQEVDTQYF.